What follows is one TCR beta chain and its context. This clone has a single count. This receptor's antigen is unknown. No base quality values were provided; no much bigger clone lies one nucleotide off. The data belong to a study of shared clonotypes between healthy human individuals (TCRdb year 2020). Context from the whole study: The cohort included three men and a couple of women between 18 and 49 years of age. Blood TCR repertoires of five healthy adults were deeply sequenced to estimate repertoire size and the extent of clonotype sharing between individuals. For each donor, three plates each were used for CD4 naive and CD4 memory, two plates were used for CD8 naive, and one plate was used for CD8 memory. Leukapheresis yielded between about 0.85 and 10 billion PBMCs per donor. Different laboratories and diverse techniques were used to prepare libraries and sequence TCR repertoires, to increase sequencing depth and limit assay-specific biases. Results and caveats for the whole study, not just this receptor: Sampling was restricted to blood, and TCR repertoires in tissues likely differ from the TCR repertoires found in blood. Clonotypes shared by all four sorted-subset donors showed higher generation probabilities than non-shared clonotypes. Even with the large sequencing depth, rarefaction of the sorted-subset datasets indicated that sequencing was incomplete. The small number of donors limited the genetic and exposure-history diversity represented. Around 5% of naive CD4, around 3.5% of naive CD8, 2% to 2.5% of memory CD4, and approximately 0.4% of memory CD8 clonotypes were shared across several donors. Larger estimated clonotype richness was generally found for naive subsets than for memory subsets. Pairwise subsampling indicated that sequencing depth was expected to affect the degree of clonotype sharing among donors.

V is shortened by 7 bases, J by 8 bases, and the region joining them spans 28 bases. Via the germline V gene, CDR1 is SGHRS and CDR2 YFSETQ. The cysteine opens and the phenylalanine closes a CDR3 of 17 amino acids. The sequence is cut down to CDR3 DNA, 51 bases in frame from base 1. Using the deep immunoSEQ assay, TCR CDR3 regions were amplified from genomic DNA by multiplex PCR. Genomic DNA extracted from each cell subset was distributed evenly over all wells of several immunoSEQ 96-well plates, and each plate served as one replicate. For sorted subsets, roughly 200 ng of genomic DNA, equivalent to roughly 30,000 T cell genomes, went into each replicate PCR. The purified libraries were quantified using a Qubit 3.0 fluorometer, sized with a Bioanalyzer 2100, and then quantified again using the KAPA Library Quantification kit. Each immunoSEQ 96-well plate was sequenced on its own single-read 150-cycle Illumina NextSeq 550 flow cell. In the authors' own workflow: The immunoSEQ output contained only junctional sequences without quality scores, so filtering could not match that applied to full-length reads. To assign V/J genes and CDR3, sequences were annotated against IMGT germline references using PyIR, a Python wrapper for IgBLAST v1.9. Reads with weak V/J assignments (E-value above 1e-6), missing CDR3, stop codons, out-of-frame junctions, or ambiguous translated residues were removed. V3J clonotypes were defined as sequences sharing an identical inferred V gene, J gene, and CDR3 amino acid sequence. Percentage overlap between repertoires was computed as shared unique clonotypes divided by the size of the smaller repertoire. Richness of each repertoire was evaluated using RTK rarefaction, the Chao1 estimator, and Recon v2.1 estimates of unobserved clonotypes. For all TCRbeta clonotypes obtained by the gDNA method from several donors, generation probabilities were computed with OLGA. TCRdb's version of the immuneACCESS table is confined to in-frame rearrangements and falls short of the full clone set. An unresolved V gene accounts for under half of the shortfall where checked; the remainder is of unknown origin. That table is the source of V, J and clone size, and D and trimming were worked out from the DNA. In all, the sample holds millions of clones, and approximately 93% of those were seen once. The ten largest clones capture about 0.39% of the sample.

Healthy HIV-negative adults with no recently reported acute infections or vaccinations were included as donors. Every donor was a Caucasian adult residing in Nashville, Tennessee, USA. CD4+ T cells were enriched by magnetic negative selection, after which naive cells were positively selected on CD45RA and the negative fraction was taken as the memory subset. After blood collection by leukapheresis, PBMCs were isolated using Ficoll-Histopaque density gradient centrifugation and then cryopreserved in the vapor phase of liquid nitrogen. Analytical flow cytometry was used to check the purity and quantity of every magnetically sorted T cell population. Genomic DNA was isolated from each sorted fraction and quantified by UV absorbance on a Nanodrop 2000c.

The sequenced material came from naive CD4+ T cells from PBMCs. The cell subset or site label, as the study defines it: CD45RA+ positively selected. This sequence uses TRBV5-1 and TRBJ2-1; TRBD1 is perhaps the D gene, given 6 matching bases. This clonotype originated in a man younger than 35 in good health. Some clones in this sample may be carry-over from other donors' samples. The CDR3 protein: CASQVTAGTTGSHEQFF. The sequenced DNA is TGCGCCAGCCAAGTAACCGCCGGGACAACGGGATCCCATGAGCAGTTCTTC.